This record concerns one T cell receptor beta chain sequence. In this sample, this clonotype turned up many times. It lacks a known antigen. Base qualities were left out, and no much larger clone turns up one base away. Sequencer: Illumina NovaSeq 6000. TCRalpha and TCRbeta cDNA libraries were built by 5'RACE with constant-segment primers, adding sample barcodes and unique molecular identifiers. RNA was extracted from every sample with Trizol reagent. Library amplification was performed in two PCR steps, and a second sample barcode and Illumina TruSeq adapters were introduced in the second step. Sequencing of libraries was performed on an Illumina NovaSeq with 2 x 150 bp paired-end reads. The authors' pipeline ran thus. Demultiplexing of reads and collapsing into UMI-guided consensus sequences were performed with migec v1.2.7. Using mixcr v2.1.11, UMI consensuses were aligned to TRA and TRB V and J templates and then assembled into clonotypes. A clonotype was counted as expanded or contracted only if both edgeR and NoisET called the change significant, with noise models trained on biological replicates. edgeR calls used a false discovery rate-adjusted p below 0.01 and a log2 fold-change threshold of 1. As an exploratory analysis of dynamics, max-normalized trajectories of the 1000 most abundant clonotypes were examined with PCA combined with hierarchical clustering. Separately sequenced CD4+ and CD8+ repertoires were used to assign the CD4 or CD8 phenotype of responding clones. Clones were called with MiXCR by TCRdb after fastp trimmed the public reads at Q25, and only in-frame beta chains were retained. Identical CDR3 protein sequences are pooled into one entry, listed with their most common genes and DNA. Clone size and V and J calls follow TCRdb, not the original study. The sample table holds roughly 240,000 distinct CDR3 sequences, of which around 16% were seen once. The top ten hold roughly 23% of the sample.

Ficoll-Paque density gradient centrifugation was used to isolate PBMCs. This sample is drawn from a study of T-cell memory formation after mild COVID-19 (dated by TCRdb to 2020 to 2023). In the study overall: TCR sequence clusters from the two donors were found to be largely donor specific. In a couple of donors, T-cell clones that expanded and contracted after mild COVID-19 were tracked by sequencing TCRalpha and TCRbeta repertoires over time. The cohort comprised two young, previously healthy adult volunteers, one female and one male. The investigation overall reported the following: Contracting CD4+ clones were found mainly in CM and EM memory subsets, while CD8+ clones were enriched in EMRA. Clones that contracted from day 15 to 85 showed balanced CD4/CD8 phenotypes, whereas a second wave of clones that expanded from day 15 to 37 leaned towards CD4+. Some responding clones were detected in pre-infection memory, which suggested that pre-existing cross-reactive memory T cells had joined the SARS-CoV-2 response. The second-wave clones that peaked on day 37 were not confirmed to be SARS-CoV-2 specific. The study included only a couple of mild cases, and larger cohorts that include severe cases with pre-infection samples were judged to be necessary.

V and J are truncated by 4 bases and 8 bases respectively, leaving an intervening sequence of 11 bases. In the germline V gene, CDR1 corresponds to SGHTA and CDR2 to FQGTGA. Including the terminal cysteine and phenylalanine, the CDR3 comprises 12 residues. The entry retains the CDR3 DNA only, 36 bases that are in frame from base 1. This receptor was taken from a man aged 18-30 years who had mild COVID-19 (a few samples of this study predate the infection). The sample titles of this study are shuffled in the database, so cell type and time point are left out; the donor was told from shared clones. The source material was PBMCs or a T cell subset sorted from them (not recorded which). Here the chain combines TRBV7-3 and TRBJ1-1; TRBD1 is perhaps the D gene, given 5 matching bases. The DNA sequence reads TGTGCCAGCAGCTCCGGGAGGGGCGAAGCTTTCTTT. Its amino acids are CASSSGRGEAFF.